These 18 T cell receptor beta chains share one sample of origin, sequenced in a study of shared clonotypes between healthy human individuals. Repertoires were generated with immunoSEQ multiplex PCR, while TCRdb's copy carries only in-frame clones and drops some. This table holds about 2.4 million clones, over 85% found once. The sample was naive CD4+ T cells from PBMCs. Subset denoted: CD45RA+ positively selected. These TCRs come from a young man in good health. Some clones in this sample may be carry-over from other donors' samples.

Written as DNA, the CDR3 is TGTGCCAGCAGCTTAATGGGACTAGCAGGCAATGAGCAGTTCTTC. The encoded protein is CASSLMGLAGNEQFF. This chain connects TRBV7-3 to TRBJ2-1, with TRBD2 matching 9 bases. The J segment lost 6 bases and the V segment lost 1 base, leaving 4 bases of the junction unmatched. The CDR3 contains 15 residues. Germline V lookup: CDR1 SGHTA, CDR2 FQGTGA.

This chain connects TRBV10-3 to TRBJ2-5; D is uncertain. The end of the DNA aligns better with TRBJ2-7, so the J call may be wrong. Germline loops: CDR1 ENHRY, CDR2 SYGVKD. This CDR3 is built from 15 residues. The CDR3 sequence: CAISEPWQMVYEQYF. Here the CDR3 DNA reads TGTGCCATCAGTGAGCCGTGGCAGATGGTCTACGAGCAGTACTTC.

This chain joins TRBV19 and TRBJ1-5; no clear D. Germline CDR1 LNHDA, CDR2 SQIVND (reference sequence). The CDR3 runs 15 residues. Trimming pared 1 base from V and 7 bases from J, leaving 14 bases between. CDR3 in amino acids: CASSIGPYHEQPQHF. CDR3 in DNA: TGTGCCAGTAGTATAGGCCCCTACCACGAGCAGCCCCAGCATTTT.

The genes are TRBV28 and TRBJ2-2; the match to TRBD2 covers 10 bases. Germline CDR1 and CDR2: MDHEN and SYDVKM. J gave up 5 bases and V 4 bases, and 7 bases lay outside the gene matches. The CDR3 consists of 16 residues. The CDR3 loop reads CASSSSGRAGTGELFF. DNA of the CDR3: TGTGCCAGCAGTTCCAGCGGGAGGGCCGGAACCGGGGAGCTGTTTTTT.

The chain has TRBV5-4 and TRBJ2-5, with 8 nucleotides matching TRBD2. CDR1 is SGHNT and CDR2 is YYREEE in the germline V gene (reference sequence). This CDR3 is 14 amino acids long. The J segment lost 6 bases and the V segment lost 0 bases, leaving 4 bases of the junction unmatched. The CDR3 is CASSLGREGQTQYF. The CDR3 DNA reads TGTGCCAGCAGCTTGGGTCGGGAGGGGCAGACCCAGTACTTC.

The genes are TRBV5-1 and TRBJ2-7, with unresolved D. The germline V gene encodes CDR1 SGHRS and CDR2 YFSETQ. The CDR3 covers 13 residues. V lost 5 bases and J 0 bases, leaving 9 bases between the germline ends. CDR3 DNA sequence: TGCGCCAGCAGGGCAGATCTCTCCTACGAGCAGTACTTC. It is translated as CASRADLSYEQYF.

The chain combines TRBV28 with TRBJ2-7, with D perhaps matching TRBD1 (6 bases). V dropped 10 bases and J dropped 3 bases, with 16 bases sitting between them. The CDR3 is 13 residues long. CDR1 is MDHEN, CDR2 SYDVKM, per germline. CDR3 in amino acids: CATQGFLLYEQYF. For the CDR3, the DNA is TGTGCCACCCAGGGGTTTCTTCTCTACGAGCAGTACTTC.

The CDR3 DNA follows: TGTGCCACCAGGGCCGTTCGGGGGGTTGGCTCCTACAATGAGCAGTTCTTC. Its protein product is CATRAVRGVGSYNEQFF. This chain links TRBV19 with TRBJ2-1, with TRBD2 identical over 7 bases. This CDR3 contains 17 residues. Germline V gives CDR1 LNHDA, CDR2 SQIVND (reference sequence). Unmatched junction bases numbered 15, after V lost 10 bases and J lost 0 bases.

J is TRBJ2-3 and V is TRBV6-1; 7 bases are shared with TRBD2. With 8 bases clipped from V and 3 bases from J, the junction kept 5 bases outside the gene matches. Germline V gives CDR1 MNHNS, CDR2 SASEGT. CDR3 length: 13 amino acids. CDR3 protein: CASRLAATDTQYF. The CDR3 region has the DNA TGTGCCAGCCGACTAGCCGCGACAGATACGCAGTATTTT.

V is TRBV5-5 and J is TRBJ1-5; 9 bases align to TRBD1. The V segment lost 0 bases and the J segment 5 bases; nucleotides outside the gene matches: 9. This CDR3 has 17 amino acids. Germline CDR1 is SGHKS and CDR2 is YYEKEE (reference sequence). CDR3 bases: TGTGCCAGCAGCTTGGCCGGGACAGGGAGTGTCGATCAGCCCCAGCATTTT. Translating it yields CASSLAGTGSVDQPQHF.

The genes are TRBV29-1 and TRBJ2-7, with D tentatively TRBD1 (5 bases). The CDR3 length is 12 residues. Germline-derived CDR1 and CDR2 are SQVTM and ANQGSEA. Trimming left V 6 bases short and J 3 bases short, with 12 bases between. The CDR3: CSVTTGDYEQYF. The CDR3 DNA sequence: TGCAGCGTAACTACAGGAGACTACGAGCAGTACTTC.

The rearrangement links TRBV27 to TRBJ1-5; D remains ambiguous. From germline, CDR1 is MNHEY and CDR2 SMNVEV (reference sequence). The CDR3 loop spans 13 amino acids. Trimming pared 6 bases from V and 10 bases from J, leaving 16 bases between. CDR3 in amino acids: CASRRRPFEPQHF. CDR3 nucleotide sequence: TGTGCCAGCAGGCGACGGCCATTCGAACCCCAGCATTTT.

This rearrangement joins TRBV19 to TRBJ1-2; 8 bases align to TRBD1. The V gene end was trimmed by 5 bases and the J gene end by 8 bases; junction bases not matched to a gene: 13. Looked up from germline, CDR1 is LNHDA and CDR2 is SQIVND (reference sequence). This CDR3 region has 15 residues. This CDR3 reads CASSPRAGQDPGYTF. The CDR3 nucleotides are TGTGCCAGTAGTCCCCGGGCGGGACAGGACCCAGGCTACACCTTC.

This clone has only a few counts. The CDR3 protein is CAWSDSHNTEAFF. CDR3 DNA sequence: TGTGCCTGGAGCGACAGCCATAACACTGAAGCTTTCTTT. V gene TRBV30 combines with J gene TRBJ1-1; the D gene is possibly TRBD1 (5 bases). Trimming left V 3 bases short and J 2 bases short, with 10 bases between. CDR1 is GTSNPN, CDR2 SVGIG, per germline (reference sequence). The CDR3 is made up of 13 amino acids.

This rearrangement joins TRBV5-1 to TRBJ1-1, with 8 nucleotides matching TRBD1. CDR3 length: 16 amino acids. V was clipped by 2 bases and J by 1 base; unmatched bases: 7. Germline CDR1 is SGHRS and CDR2 is YFSETQ. The CDR3 loop is CASSFRQGRSNTEAFF. The CDR3 nucleotides read TGCGCCAGCAGCTTCCGACAGGGGAGATCGAACACTGAAGCTTTCTTT. The entire variable domain, with the rest obtained from reference TRBV5-1 and TRBJ1-1, is as follows: KAGVTQTPRYLIKTRGQQVTLSCSPISGHRSVSWYQQTPGQGLQFLFEYFSETQRNKGNFPGRFSGRQFSNSRSEMNVSTLELGDSALYLCASSFRQGRSNTEAFFGQGTRLTVV.

This clone has a single count. The chain is built from TRBV10-1 and TRBJ2-1; D unresolved. From germline, CDR1 is WNHNN and CDR2 SYGVQD (reference sequence). The CDR3 is 15 residues long. V gave up 0 bases and J gave up 2 bases, with 8 bases separating them. The CDR3 reads CASSESGSTYNEQFF. The CDR3 bases are TGCGCCAGCAGTGAGTCGGGCTCAACCTACAATGAGCAGTTCTTC.

This clone appeared a few times. J is TRBJ1-5 and V is TRBV10-3, with 8 bases identical to TRBD1. The CDR3 length is 14 residues. After removal of 4 bases from V and 6 bases from J, the junction contained 5 bases not matched to a gene. Germline CDR1 reads ENHRY; CDR2 reads SYGVKD. CDR3: CAISAGQGAQPQHF. CDR3 nucleotide sequence: TGTGCCATCAGTGCAGGGCAGGGGGCTCAGCCCCAGCATTTT.

The CDR3 coding sequence is TGTGCCAGCAGTGTCGGGCTTTCGAACACTGAAGCTTTCTTT. This gives the protein CASSVGLSNTEAFF. The chain has TRBV2 and TRBJ1-1; no definite D call. Germline V CDR1 and CDR2: SNHLY, FYNNEI. Trimming left V 4 bases short and J 1 base short, with 10 bases between. The CDR3 is made up of 14 amino acids. Full variable domain (remainder filled in from reference TRBV2 and TRBJ1-1): EPEVTQTPSHQVTQMGQEVILRCVPISNHLYFYWYRQILGQKVEFLVSFYNNEISEKSEIFDDQFSVERPDGSNFTLKIRSTKLEDSAMYFCASSVGLSNTEAFFGQGTRLTVV.